This T cell receptor (beta chain) was obtained from a study of T cells after yellow fever vaccination. At the level of the study: Where fractions had low cell numbers, libraries were prepared from them with the SMART-Seq v4 Ultra Low Input RNA kit.

TCRdb reanalysed the 5' RACE reads using MiXCR and keeps one entry per CDR3 protein. Among 140,000 to 150,000 distinct CDR3 sequences listed, approximately 6.6% were seen once. This clonotype has more than one count but fewer than ten. Germline V gene sequence: CDR1 LGHDT, CDR2 YNNKEL (reference sequence). Trimming cost V 1 base and J 13 bases, with 12 bases left between them. The CDR3 runs to 12 residues. Material: CD4+ T cells sorted from PBMCs, obtained 10 days after the yellow fever booster vaccination. The sequence came from a man aged 25 to 45 who received the YFV17D yellow fever vaccine. This chain joins TRBV3-1 and TRBJ2-3; D not certain. The CDR3 region is CASSQGASRKYF. The CDR3 DNA reads TGTGCCAGCAGCCAAGGCGCCAGTAGAAAGTATTTT.